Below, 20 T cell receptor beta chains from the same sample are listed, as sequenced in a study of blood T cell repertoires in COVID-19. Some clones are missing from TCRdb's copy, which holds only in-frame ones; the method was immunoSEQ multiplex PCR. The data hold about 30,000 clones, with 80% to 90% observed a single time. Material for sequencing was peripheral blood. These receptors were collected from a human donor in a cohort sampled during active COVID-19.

This chain's CDR3 is CASSTAGTAYNEQFF. In nucleotides, the CDR3 is TGTGCCAGCAGCACGGCCGGGACAGCTTACAATGAGCAGTTCTTC. The chain links TRBV7-2 to TRBJ2-1; 7 nucleotides match TRBD1. CDR1 and CDR2 (germline): SGHTA, FQGNSA. This CDR3 has 15 residues. V was clipped by 5 bases and J by 4 bases; unmatched bases: 8.

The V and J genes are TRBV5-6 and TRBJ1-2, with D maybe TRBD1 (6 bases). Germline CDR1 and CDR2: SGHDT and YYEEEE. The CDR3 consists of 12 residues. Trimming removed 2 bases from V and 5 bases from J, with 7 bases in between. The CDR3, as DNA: TGTGCCAGCAGCTTAGGGGGTTATGGCTACACCTTC. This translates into CASSLGGYGYTF. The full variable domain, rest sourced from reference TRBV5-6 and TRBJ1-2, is DAGVTQSPTHLIKTRGQQVTLRCSPKSGHDTVSWYQQALGQGPQFIFQYYEEEERQRGNFPDRFSGHQFPNYSSELNVNALLLGDSALYLCASSLGGYGYTFGSGTRLTVV.

CDR3: CASSVSGTGGSLNYGYTF. CDR3 DNA sequence: TGTGCCAGCAGCGTGTCCGGGACAGGGGGCAGTCTAAACTATGGCTACACCTTC. The chain has TRBV9 and TRBJ1-2; 12 nucleotides agree with TRBD1. From germline, CDR1 is SGDLS and CDR2 YYNGEE. The CDR3 covers 18 residues. J lost 2 bases, V lost 2 bases, and 10 bases had no gene match.

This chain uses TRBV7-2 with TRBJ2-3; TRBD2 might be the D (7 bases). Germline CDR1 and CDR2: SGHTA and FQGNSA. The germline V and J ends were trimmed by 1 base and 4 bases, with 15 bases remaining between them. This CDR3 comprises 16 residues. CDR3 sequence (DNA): TGTGCCAGCAGCTTAGGATGGGGGGGGCGTTCAGATACGCAGTATTTT. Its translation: CASSLGWGGRSDTQYF.

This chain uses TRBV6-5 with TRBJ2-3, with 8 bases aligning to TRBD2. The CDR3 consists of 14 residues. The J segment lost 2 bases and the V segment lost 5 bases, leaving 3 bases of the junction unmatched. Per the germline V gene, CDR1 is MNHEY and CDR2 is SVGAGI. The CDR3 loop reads CASSSSGATDTQYF. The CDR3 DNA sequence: TGTGCCAGCAGTAGTAGCGGGGCCACAGATACGCAGTATTTT.

The CDR3 sequence: CASRQAGEYNEQFF. Written as DNA, the CDR3 is TGTGCCAGCAGACAAGCGGGGGAATACAATGAGCAGTTCTTC. J is TRBJ2-1 and V is TRBV7-2; 8 nucleotides agree with TRBD2. The germline V gene has CDR1 SGHTA and CDR2 FQGNSA. V was clipped by 6 bases and J by 4 bases; unmatched bases: 5. The CDR3 contains 14 residues.

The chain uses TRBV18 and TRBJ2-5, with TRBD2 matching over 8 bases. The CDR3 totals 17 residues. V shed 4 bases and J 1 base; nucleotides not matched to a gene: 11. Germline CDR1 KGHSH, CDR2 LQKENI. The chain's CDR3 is CASSLSPPGGSQETQYF. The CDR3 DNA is TGTGCCAGCTCACTCTCGCCCCCGGGGGGGTCCCAAGAGACCCAGTACTTC.

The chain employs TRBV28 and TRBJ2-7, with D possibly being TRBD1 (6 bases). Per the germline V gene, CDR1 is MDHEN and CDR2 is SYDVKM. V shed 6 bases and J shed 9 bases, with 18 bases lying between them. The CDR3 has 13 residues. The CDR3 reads CASRTTPAGVQYF. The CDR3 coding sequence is TGTGCCAGCAGGACTACACCAGCAGGGGTGCAGTACTTC. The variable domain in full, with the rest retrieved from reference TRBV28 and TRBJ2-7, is DVKVTQSSRYLVKRTGEKVFLECVQDMDHENMFWYRQDPGLGLRLIYFSYDVKMKEKGDIPEGYSVSREKKERFSLILESASTNQTSMYLCASRTTPAGVQYFGPGTRLTVT.

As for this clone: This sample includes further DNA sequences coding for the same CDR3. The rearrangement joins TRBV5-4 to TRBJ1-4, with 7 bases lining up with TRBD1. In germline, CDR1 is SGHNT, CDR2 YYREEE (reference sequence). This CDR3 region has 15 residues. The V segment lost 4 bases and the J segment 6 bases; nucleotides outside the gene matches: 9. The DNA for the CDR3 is TGTGCCAGCAGCGCAAACAGGGGAATCGATGAAAAACTGTTTTTT. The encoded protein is CASSANRGIDEKLFF.

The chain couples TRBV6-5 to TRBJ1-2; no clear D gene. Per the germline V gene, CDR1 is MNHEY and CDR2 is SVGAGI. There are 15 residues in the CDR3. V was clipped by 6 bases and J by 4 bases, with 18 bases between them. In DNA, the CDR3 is TGTGCCAGCAGGGCCCTGGCAGCGTCTTTCTATGGCTACACCTTC. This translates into CASRALAASFYGYTF.

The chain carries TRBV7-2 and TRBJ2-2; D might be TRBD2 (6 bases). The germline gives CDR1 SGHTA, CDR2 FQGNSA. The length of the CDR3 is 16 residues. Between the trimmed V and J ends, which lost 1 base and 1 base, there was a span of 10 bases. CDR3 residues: CASSLVAALNTGELFF. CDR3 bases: TGTGCCAGCAGCTTAGTAGCGGCGCTGAACACCGGGGAGCTGTTTTTT. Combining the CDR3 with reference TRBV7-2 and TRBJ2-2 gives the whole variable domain GAGVSQSPSNKVTEKGKDVELRCDPISGHTALYWYRQSLGQGLEFLIYFQGNSAPDKSGLPSDRFSAERTGGSVSTLTIQRTQQEDSAVYLCASSLVAALNTGELFFGEGSRLTVL.

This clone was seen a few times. CDR3 loop: CASSSLREGEQYF. The CDR3 DNA reads as TGTGCCAGCAGTTCCCTCAGGGAGGGCGAGCAGTACTTC. V and J are TRBV6-5 and TRBJ2-7; 7 bases agree with TRBD2. Trimming removed 4 bases from V and 6 bases from J; junction bases left unmatched: 6. Germline V lookup: CDR1 MNHEY, CDR2 SVGAGI. The CDR3 is 13 residues long.

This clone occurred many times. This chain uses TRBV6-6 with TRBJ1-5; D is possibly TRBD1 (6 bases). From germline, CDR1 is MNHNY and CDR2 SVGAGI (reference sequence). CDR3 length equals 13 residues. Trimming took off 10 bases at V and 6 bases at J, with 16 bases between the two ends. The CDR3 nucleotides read TGTGCCACCACGGGAGGGGGAAGTCAGCCCCAGCATTTT. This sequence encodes CATTGGGSQPQHF.

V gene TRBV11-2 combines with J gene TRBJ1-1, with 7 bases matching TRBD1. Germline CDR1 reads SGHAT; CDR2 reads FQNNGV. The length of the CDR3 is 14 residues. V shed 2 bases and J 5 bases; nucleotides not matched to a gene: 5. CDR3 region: CASSLLQGVTEAFF. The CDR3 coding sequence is TGTGCCAGCAGCTTATTGCAGGGGGTGACTGAAGCTTTCTTT.

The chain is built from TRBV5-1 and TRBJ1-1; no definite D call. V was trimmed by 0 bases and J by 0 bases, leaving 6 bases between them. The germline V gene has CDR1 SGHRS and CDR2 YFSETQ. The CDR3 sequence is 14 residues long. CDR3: CASSLAQMNTEAFF. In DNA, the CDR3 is TGCGCCAGCAGCTTGGCACAGATGAACACTGAAGCTTTCTTT.

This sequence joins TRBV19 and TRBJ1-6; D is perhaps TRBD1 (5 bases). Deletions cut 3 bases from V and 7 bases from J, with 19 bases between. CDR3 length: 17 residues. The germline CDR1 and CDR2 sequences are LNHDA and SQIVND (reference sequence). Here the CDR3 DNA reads TGTGCCAGTAGTATCCCCGGATGGCAGGGAGGAAATTCACCCCTCCACTTT. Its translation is CASSIPGWQGGNSPLHF.

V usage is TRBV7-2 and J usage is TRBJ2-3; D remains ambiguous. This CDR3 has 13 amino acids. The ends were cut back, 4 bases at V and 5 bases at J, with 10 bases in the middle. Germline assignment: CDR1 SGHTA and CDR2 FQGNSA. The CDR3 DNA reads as TGTGCCAGCAGCTCAGGCCGTATAGATACGCAGTATTTT. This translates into CASSSGRIDTQYF.

The CDR3 protein is CASSPSGGPYEQYF. For the CDR3, the DNA is TGTGCCAGCAGCCCTAGCGGGGGGCCCTACGAGCAGTACTTC. The chain uses TRBV11-2 and TRBJ2-7, with TRBD2 identical over 11 bases. This CDR3 spans 14 amino acids. Trimming removed 5 bases from V and 2 bases from J; junction bases left unmatched: 2. Looked up from germline, CDR1 is SGHAT and CDR2 is FQNNGV.

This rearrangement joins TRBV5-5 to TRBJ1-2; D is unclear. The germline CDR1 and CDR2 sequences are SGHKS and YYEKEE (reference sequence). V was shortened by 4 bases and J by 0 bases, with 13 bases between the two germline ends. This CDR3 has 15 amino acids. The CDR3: CASSPRRLANYGYTF. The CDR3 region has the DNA TGTGCCAGCAGCCCGAGGCGTCTAGCTAACTATGGCTACACCTTC.

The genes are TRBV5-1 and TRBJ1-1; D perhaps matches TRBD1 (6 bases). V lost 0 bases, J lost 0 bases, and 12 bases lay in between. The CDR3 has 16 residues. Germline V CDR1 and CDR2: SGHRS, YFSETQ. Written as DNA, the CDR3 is TGCGCCAGCAGCTTGGAACTAGGGACATTGAACACTGAAGCTTTCTTT. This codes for CASSLELGTLNTEAFF.